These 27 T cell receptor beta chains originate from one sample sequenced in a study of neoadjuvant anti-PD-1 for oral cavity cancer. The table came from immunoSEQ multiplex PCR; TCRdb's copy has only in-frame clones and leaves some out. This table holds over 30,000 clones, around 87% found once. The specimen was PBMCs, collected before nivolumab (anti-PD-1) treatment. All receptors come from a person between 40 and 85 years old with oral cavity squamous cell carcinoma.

Here the CDR3 reads CASSLGQVYGYTF. CDR3 coding DNA: TGTGCCAGCAGCTTGGGACAGGTCTATGGCTACACCTTC. This chain links TRBV5-6 with TRBJ1-2, with D tentatively TRBD1 (6 bases). CDR1 and CDR2 (germline): SGHDT, YYEEEE. The CDR3 is 13 residues long. Trimming removed 0 bases at V and 4 bases at J, with 7 bases between. Full variable domain (outside the CDR3, taken from reference TRBV5-6 and TRBJ1-2): DAGVTQSPTHLIKTRGQQVTLRCSPKSGHDTVSWYQQALGQGPQFIFQYYEEEERQRGNFPDRFSGHQFPNYSSELNVNALLLGDSALYLCASSLGQVYGYTFGSGTRLTVV.

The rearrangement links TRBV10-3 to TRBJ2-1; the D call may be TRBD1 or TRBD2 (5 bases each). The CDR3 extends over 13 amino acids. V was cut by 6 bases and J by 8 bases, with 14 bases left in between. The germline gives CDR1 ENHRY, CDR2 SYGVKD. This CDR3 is CAIRQIRGDEQFF. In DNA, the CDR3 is TGTGCCATCAGACAAATCCGGGGCGATGAGCAGTTCTTC.

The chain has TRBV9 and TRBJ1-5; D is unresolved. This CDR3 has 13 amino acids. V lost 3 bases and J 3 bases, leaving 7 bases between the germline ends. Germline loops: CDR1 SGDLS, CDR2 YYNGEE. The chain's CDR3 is CASSGGPNQPQHF. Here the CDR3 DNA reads TGTGCCAGCAGCGGCGGACCCAATCAGCCCCAGCATTTT.

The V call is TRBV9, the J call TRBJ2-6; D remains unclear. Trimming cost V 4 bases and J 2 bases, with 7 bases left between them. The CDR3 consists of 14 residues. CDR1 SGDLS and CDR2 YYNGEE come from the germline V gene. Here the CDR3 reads CASSTRPGANVLTF. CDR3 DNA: TGTGCCAGCAGCACCAGGCCTGGGGCCAACGTCCTGACTTTC.

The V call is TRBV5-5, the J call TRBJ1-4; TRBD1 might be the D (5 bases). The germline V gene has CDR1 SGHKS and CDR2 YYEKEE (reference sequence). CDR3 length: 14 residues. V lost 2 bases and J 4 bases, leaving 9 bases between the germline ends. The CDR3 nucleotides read TGTGCCAGCAGCTTAGACAGCGATAATGAAAAACTGTTTTTT. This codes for CASSLDSDNEKLFF.

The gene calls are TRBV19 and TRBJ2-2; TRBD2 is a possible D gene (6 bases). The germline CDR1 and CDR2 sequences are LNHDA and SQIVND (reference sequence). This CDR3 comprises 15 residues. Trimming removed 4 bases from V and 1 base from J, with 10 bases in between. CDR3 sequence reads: CASSKRRENTGELFF. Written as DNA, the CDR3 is TGTGCCAGTAGTAAACGGCGGGAGAACACCGGGGAGCTGTTTTTT.

The CDR3 spells CASTTTGYGYTF. In DNA, the CDR3 is TGTGCCAGCACTACGACAGGGTATGGCTACACCTTC. The chain carries TRBV6-5 and TRBJ1-2; 7 bases fit TRBD1. Germline CDR1 reads MNHEY; CDR2 reads SVGAGI. The CDR3 is 12 residues long. The J segment lost 5 bases and the V segment lost 7 bases, leaving 4 bases of the junction unmatched.

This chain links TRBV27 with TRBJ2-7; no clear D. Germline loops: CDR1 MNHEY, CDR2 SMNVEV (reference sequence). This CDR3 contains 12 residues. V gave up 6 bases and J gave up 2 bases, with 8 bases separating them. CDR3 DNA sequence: TGTGCCAGCAGGGACGGCCCCTACGAGCAGTACTTC. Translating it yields CASRDGPYEQYF.

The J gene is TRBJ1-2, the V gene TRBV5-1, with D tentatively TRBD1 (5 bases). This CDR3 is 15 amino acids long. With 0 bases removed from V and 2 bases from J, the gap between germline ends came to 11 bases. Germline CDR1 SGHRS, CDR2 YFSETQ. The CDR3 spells CASSLEGTSNYGYTF. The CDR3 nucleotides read TGCGCCAGCAGCTTGGAGGGGACCTCGAACTATGGCTACACCTTC.

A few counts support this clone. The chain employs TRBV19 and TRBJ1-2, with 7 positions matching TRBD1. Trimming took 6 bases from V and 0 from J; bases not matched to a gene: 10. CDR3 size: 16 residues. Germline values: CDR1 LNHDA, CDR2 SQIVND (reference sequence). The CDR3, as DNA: TGTGCCAGTAGAACATTAACCGGGACAGCTAACTATGGCTACACCTTC. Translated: CASRTLTGTANYGYTF.

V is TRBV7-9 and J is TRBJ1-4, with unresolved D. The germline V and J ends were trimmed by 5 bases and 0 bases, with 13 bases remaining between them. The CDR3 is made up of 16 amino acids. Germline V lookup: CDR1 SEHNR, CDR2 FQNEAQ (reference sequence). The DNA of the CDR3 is TGTGCCAGCAGCCCCGGTGGACTTACAACTAATGAAAAACTGTTTTTT. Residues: CASSPGGLTTNEKLFF.

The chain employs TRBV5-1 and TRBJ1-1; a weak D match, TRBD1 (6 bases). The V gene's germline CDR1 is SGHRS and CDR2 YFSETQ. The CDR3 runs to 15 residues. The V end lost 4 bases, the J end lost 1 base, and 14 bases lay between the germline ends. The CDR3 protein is CASSPLQGTNTEAFF. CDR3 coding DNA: TGCGCCAGCAGCCCCCTTCAGGGGACGAACACTGAAGCTTTCTTT.

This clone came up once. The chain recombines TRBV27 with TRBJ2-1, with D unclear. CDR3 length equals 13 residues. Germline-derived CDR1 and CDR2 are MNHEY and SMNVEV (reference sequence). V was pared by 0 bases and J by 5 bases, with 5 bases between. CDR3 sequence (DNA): TGTGCCAGCAGTTTATCAAAGAACAATGAGCAGTTCTTC. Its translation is CASSLSKNNEQFF.

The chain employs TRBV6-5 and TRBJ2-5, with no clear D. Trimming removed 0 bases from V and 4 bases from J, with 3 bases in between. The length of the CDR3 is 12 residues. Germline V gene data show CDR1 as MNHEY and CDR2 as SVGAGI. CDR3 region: CASSYSGETQYF. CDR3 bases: TGTGCCAGCAGTTACTCCGGAGAGACCCAGTACTTC.

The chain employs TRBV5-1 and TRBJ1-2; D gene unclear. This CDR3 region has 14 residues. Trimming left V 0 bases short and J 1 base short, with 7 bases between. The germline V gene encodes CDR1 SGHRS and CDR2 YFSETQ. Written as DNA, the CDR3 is TGCGCCAGCAGCTTGGTGGTCGGTAACTATGGCTACACCTTC. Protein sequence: CASSLVVGNYGYTF.

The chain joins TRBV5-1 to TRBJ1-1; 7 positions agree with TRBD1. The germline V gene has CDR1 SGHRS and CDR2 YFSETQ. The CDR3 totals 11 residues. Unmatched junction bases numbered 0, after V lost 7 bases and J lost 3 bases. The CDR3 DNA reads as TGCGCCAGCGGACAGGACACTGAAGCTTTCTTT. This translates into CASGQDTEAFF.

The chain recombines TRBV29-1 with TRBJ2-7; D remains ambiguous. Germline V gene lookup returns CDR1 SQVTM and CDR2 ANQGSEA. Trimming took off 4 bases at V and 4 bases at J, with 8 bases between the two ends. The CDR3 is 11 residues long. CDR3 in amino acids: CSVVYTYEQYF. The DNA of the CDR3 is TGCAGCGTTGTATACACGTACGAGCAGTACTTC.

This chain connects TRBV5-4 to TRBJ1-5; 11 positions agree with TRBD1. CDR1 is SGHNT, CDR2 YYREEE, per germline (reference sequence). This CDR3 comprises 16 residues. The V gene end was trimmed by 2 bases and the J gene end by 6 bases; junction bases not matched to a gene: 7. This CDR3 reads CASSFGGQGAGQPQHF. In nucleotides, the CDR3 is TGTGCCAGCAGCTTCGGAGGACAGGGGGCGGGTCAGCCCCAGCATTTT. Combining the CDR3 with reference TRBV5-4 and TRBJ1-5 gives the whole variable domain ETGVTQSPTHLIKTRGQQVTLRCSSQSGHNTVSWYQQALGQGPQFIFQYYREEENGRGNFPPRFSGLQFPNYSSELNVNALELDDSALYLCASSFGGQGAGQPQHFGDGTRLSIL.

CDR3: CASSAGLAGTDTQYF. CDR3 nucleotide sequence: TGTGCCAGCAGCGCCGGACTAGCTGGAACAGATACGCAGTATTTT. The V call is TRBV11-1, the J call TRBJ2-3; the match to TRBD2 covers 8 bases. The CDR3 is made up of 15 amino acids. Per germline, CDR1 SGHAT and CDR2 FQDESV (reference sequence). V was clipped by 5 bases and J by 3 bases; unmatched bases: 7. Variable domain in full (rest from reference TRBV11-1 and TRBJ2-3): EAEVAQSPRYKITEKSQAVAFWCDPISGHATLYWYRQILGQGPELLVQFQDESVVDDSQLPKDRFSAERLKGVDSTLKIQPAELGDSAMYLCASSAGLAGTDTQYFGPGTRLTVL.

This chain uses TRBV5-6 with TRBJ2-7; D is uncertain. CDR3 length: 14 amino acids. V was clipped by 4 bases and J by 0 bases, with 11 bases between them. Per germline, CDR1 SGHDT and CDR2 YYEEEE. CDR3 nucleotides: TGTGCCAGCAGCACGACCGTTAGCTCCTACGAGCAGTACTTC. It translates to CASSTTVSSYEQYF.

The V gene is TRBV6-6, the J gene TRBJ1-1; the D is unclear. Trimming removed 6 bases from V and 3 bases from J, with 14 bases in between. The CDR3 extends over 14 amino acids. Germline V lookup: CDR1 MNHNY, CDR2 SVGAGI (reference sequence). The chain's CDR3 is CASSSRSLDTEAFF. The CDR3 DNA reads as TGTGCCAGCAGCTCTAGATCATTAGACACTGAAGCTTTCTTT.

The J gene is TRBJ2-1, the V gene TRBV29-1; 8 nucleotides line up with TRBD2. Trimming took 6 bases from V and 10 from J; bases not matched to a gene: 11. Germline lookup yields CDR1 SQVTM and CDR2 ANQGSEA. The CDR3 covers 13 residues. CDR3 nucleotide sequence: TGCAGCGTCCGGGAGGTAGGCGGGGGGGAGCAGTTCTTC. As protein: CSVREVGGGEQFF.

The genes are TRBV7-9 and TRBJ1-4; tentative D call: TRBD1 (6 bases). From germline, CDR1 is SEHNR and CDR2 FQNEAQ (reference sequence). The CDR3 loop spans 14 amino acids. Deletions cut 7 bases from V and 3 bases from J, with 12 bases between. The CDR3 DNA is TGTGCCAGCACCACGGGGGGGCCTAATGAAAAACTGTTTTTT. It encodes CASTTGGPNEKLFF.

The CDR3 DNA reads as TGTGCCAGCAGTGAAATCGGACTAGCGTTGGAGACCCAGTACTTC. Translation gives CASSEIGLALETQYF. The chain is built from TRBV2 and TRBJ2-5; 9 bases map to TRBD2. With V trimmed by 2 bases and J by 5 bases, 6 bases remained unmatched. The V gene's germline CDR1 is SNHLY and CDR2 FYNNEI. The CDR3 sequence is 15 residues long.

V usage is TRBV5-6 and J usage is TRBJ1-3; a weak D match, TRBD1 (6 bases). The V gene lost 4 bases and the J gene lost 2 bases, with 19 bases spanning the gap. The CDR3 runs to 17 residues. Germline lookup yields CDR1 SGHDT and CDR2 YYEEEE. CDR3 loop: CASSPTQGKITGNTIYF. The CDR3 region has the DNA TGTGCCAGCAGCCCGACGCAGGGGAAAATAACTGGAAACACCATATATTTT.

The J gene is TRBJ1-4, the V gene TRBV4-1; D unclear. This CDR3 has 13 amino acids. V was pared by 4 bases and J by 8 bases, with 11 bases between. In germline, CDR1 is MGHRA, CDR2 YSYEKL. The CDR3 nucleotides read TGCGCCAGCAGCCCACTGACGATCGAAAAACTGTTTTTT. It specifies CASSPLTIEKLFF.

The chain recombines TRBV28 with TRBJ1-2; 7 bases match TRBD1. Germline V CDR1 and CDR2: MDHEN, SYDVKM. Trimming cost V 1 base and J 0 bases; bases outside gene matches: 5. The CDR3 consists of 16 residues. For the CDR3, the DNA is TGTGCCAGCAGTTTATCCGACAGGGACCCTAACTATGGCTACACCTTC. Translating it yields CASSLSDRDPNYGYTF.